These 28 T cell receptor beta chains were sequenced from one sample in a study of blood T cells in healthy people across ages. Combining a sample-barcoded 5' primer with a J-beta primer mix, a second PCR ran for about 7 to 11 cycles. Using its own MiXCR run on the 5' RACE reads, TCRdb lists one record per CDR3 protein. Found here are approximately 680,000 distinct CDR3 sequences, 32% of them singletons; the top ten hold less than 20%. Sequencing used blood. All receptors derive from a woman older than 75 in good health.

The chain combines TRBV24-1 with TRBJ2-5, with D perhaps matching TRBD1 (6 bases). The CDR3 loop spans 15 amino acids. Trimming stripped 5 bases from V and 3 bases from J, with 15 bases between. Germline loops: CDR1 KGHDR, CDR2 SFDVKD. The chain's CDR3 is CATSGRGQFEETQYF. CDR3 sequence (DNA): TGTGCCACCAGTGGTAGAGGACAGTTCGAAGAGACCCAGTACTTC.

The chain has TRBV7-3 and TRBJ1-1, with no clear D. The V end lost 5 bases, the J end lost 4 bases, and 17 bases lay between the germline ends. Germline lookup yields CDR1 SGHTA and CDR2 FQGTGA. This CDR3 comprises 15 residues. The CDR3: CASSPEPSWGTEAFF. CDR3 nucleotides: TGTGCCAGCAGCCCCGAGCCGTCCTGGGGCACTGAAGCTTTCTTT.

Many counts were recorded for this clonotype. The chain uses TRBV29-1 and TRBJ1-5; 9 nucleotides align to TRBD1. The CDR3 has 13 residues. The V gene's germline CDR1 is SQVTM and CDR2 ANQGSEA. V shed 7 bases, J shed 5 bases, and the junction held 6 bases outside the gene matches. The CDR3 loop is CSGGQGGDQPQHF. CDR3 sequence (DNA): TGCAGCGGGGGACAGGGTGGTGATCAGCCCCAGCATTTT.

The rearrangement joins TRBV28 to TRBJ1-4; D not certain. Germline CDR1 and CDR2: MDHEN and SYDVKM. This CDR3 has 15 amino acids. V shed 5 bases and J shed 0 bases, with 10 bases lying between them. CDR3: CASSPTLATNEKLFF. CDR3 bases: TGTGCCAGCAGTCCTACGCTGGCAACTAATGAAAAACTGTTTTTT.

This clonotype was observed a handful of times. This chain uses TRBV5-1 with TRBJ1-1; D remains ambiguous. Germline V gene sequence: CDR1 SGHRS, CDR2 YFSETQ. The V and J ends lost 1 base and 4 bases respectively, with 14 bases between them. The CDR3 length is 15 residues. CDR3 sequence: CASSLTAKVGTEAFF. CDR3 nucleotide sequence: TGCGCCAGCAGCTTGACTGCGAAGGTAGGCACTGAAGCTTTCTTT. The whole variable domain, filled in from reference TRBV5-1 and TRBJ1-1, reads KAGVTQTPRYLIKTRGQQVTLSCSPISGHRSVSWYQQTPGQGLQFLFEYFSETQRNKGNFPGRFSGRQFSNSRSEMNVSTLELGDSALYLCASSLTAKVGTEAFFGQGTRLTVV.

A word on this clonotype: A much larger clone differs by one base, so this may be a read error. Here the CDR3 reads CVSSLFGRGNEQFF. The CDR3 region has the DNA TGTGTCAGCAGTTTATTTGGCCGGGGCAATGAGCAGTTCTTC. The chain carries TRBV12-3 or TRBV12-4 and TRBJ2-1; possible D gene TRBD2, 5 bases. The CDR3 covers 14 residues.

As to this clonotype: It may be a read error: a sequence one base away is much more abundant. V gene TRBV27 combines with J gene TRBJ1-1, with 9 nucleotides matching TRBD1. The germline V gene encodes CDR1 MNHEY and CDR2 SMNVEV (reference sequence). There are 14 residues in the CDR3. V lost 2 bases to trimming and J lost 6 bases; unmatched junction nucleotides: 4. CDR3 DNA sequence: TGTGCCAGCAGTTTAGGACAGGGGTACGCTGAAGCTTTCTTT. Its protein product is CASSLGQGYAEAFF.

The chain employs TRBV5-5 and TRBJ2-7, with D maybe TRBD1 (5 bases). This CDR3 has 14 residues. Per the germline V gene, CDR1 is SGHKS and CDR2 is YYEKEE (reference sequence). V lost 3 bases and J 1 base, leaving 11 bases between the germline ends. The CDR3 nucleotides are TGTGCCAGCAGCTGGGTAGGGGTGTCCTACGAGCAGTACTTC. This sequence encodes CASSWVGVSYEQYF.

On this clonotype: A read error may explain this, as a much larger clone is one base away. J is TRBJ2-1 and V is TRBV20-1; tentatively, D is TRBD1 or TRBD2 (5 bases each). The V and J ends lost 5 bases and 10 bases respectively, with 15 bases between them. The CDR3 runs 12 residues. Germline V CDR1 and CDR2: DFQATT, SNEGSKA (reference sequence). CDR3 DNA sequence: TGCAGTGCTGCTAGTGGGGGTACGGAGCAGTTCTTC. Translated, it gives CSAASGGTEQFF.

There are a few counts of this clonotype. A read error is possible here, since a much larger clone lies one base away. The chain links TRBV11-2 to TRBJ2-1; 9 nucleotides match TRBD2. Per germline, CDR1 SGHAT and CDR2 FQNNGV. This CDR3 contains 16 residues. J lost 13 bases, V lost 4 bases, and 17 bases had no gene match. The CDR3 is CASSSRGLALQETQFF. The CDR3 DNA is TGTGCCAGCAGCTCCCGCGGACTAGCGTTACAAGAGACCCAGTTCTTC.

In this sample, this clonotype turned up a few times. This chain joins TRBV10-3 and TRBJ2-3, with TRBD1 matching 7 bases. CDR1 ENHRY and CDR2 SYGVKD come from the germline V gene. The ends lost 2 bases at V and 2 bases at J; junction bases unmatched: 4. The CDR3 contains 15 residues. The CDR3 region has the DNA TGTGCCATCAGTGAGACAGGGGCTACCACAGATACGCAGTATTTT. Translating gives CAISETGATTDTQYF.

At least ten counts were recorded for this clonotype. The chain joins TRBV5-1 to TRBJ2-3; 12 bases agree with TRBD2. The CDR3 has 16 residues. Losses at the gene ends were 0 bases for V and 4 bases for J; bases not matched to a gene: 3. Germline values: CDR1 SGHRS, CDR2 YFSETQ. Written as DNA, the CDR3 is TGCGCCAGCAGCTTGGCGGGACTAGCGGGCCCAGATACGCAGTATTTT. This gives the protein CASSLAGLAGPDTQYF.

Remarks on this clonotype: A read error may explain this, as a much larger clone is one base away. The chain uses TRBV5-1 and TRBJ2-5; 8 nucleotides match TRBD2. V shed 0 bases, J shed 11 bases, and the junction held 12 bases outside the gene matches. This CDR3 comprises 15 residues. Germline V gives CDR1 SGHRS, CDR2 YFSETQ. In nucleotides, the CDR3 is TGCGCCAGCAGCTTGGGGGGACTAGGGAGGAATGAGCAGTACTTC. Protein: CASSLGGLGRNEQYF. Supplemented by reference TRBV5-1 and TRBJ2-5, the full variable domain reads KAGVTQTPRYLIKTRGQQVTLSCSPISGHRSVSWYQQTPGQGLQFLFEYFSETQRNKGNFPGRFSGRQFSNSRSEMNVSTLELGDSALYLCASSLGGLGRNEQYFGPGTRLLVL.

This clonotype was seen ten or more times. The genes are TRBV12-3 or TRBV12-4 and TRBJ2-1, with TRBD2 matching over 8 bases. This CDR3 is 14 amino acids long. The V and J ends lost 5 bases and 9 bases, in that order; junction bases with no gene match: 9. The DNA of the CDR3 is TGTGCCAGCAGTCCCGGGGGGGCGATAGCTGAGCAGTTCTTC. As protein: CASSPGGAIAEQFF.

The sample holds many counts of this clonotype. The chain has TRBV28 and TRBJ1-5; D remains ambiguous. The CDR3 length is 16 residues. Germline V gene sequence: CDR1 MDHEN, CDR2 SYDVKM. V dropped 5 bases and J dropped 1 base, with 15 bases sitting between them. CDR3 loop: CASSPPPAASNQPQHF. DNA of the CDR3: TGTGCCAGCAGTCCTCCCCCCGCAGCCAGCAATCAGCCCCAGCATTTT. Using reference TRBV28 and TRBJ1-5 for the parts outside the CDR3, the full variable domain is DVKVTQSSRYLVKRTGEKVFLECVQDMDHENMFWYRQDPGLGLRLIYFSYDVKMKEKGDIPEGYSVSREKKERFSLILESASTNQTSMYLCASSPPPAASNQPQHFGDGTRLSIL.

A remark on this clonotype: At one of its ends the junction is not consistent with the germline gene, which may arise from a read error. The V gene is TRBV5-1, the J gene TRBJ1-1; perhaps TRBD1 as D (6 bases). Germline V gene sequence: CDR1 SGHRS, CDR2 YFSETQ. The CDR3 contains 14 residues. The CDR3 here is CASSQGHRNTVAFF. The CDR3 region has the DNA TGCGCCAGCAGCCAGGGACACCGGAACACTGTAGCTTTCTTT.

This chain joins TRBV7-9 and TRBJ1-3; weak D call: TRBD1 (5 bases). This CDR3 is 15 amino acids long. In germline, CDR1 is SEHNR, CDR2 FQNEAQ (reference sequence). Trimming cost V 7 bases and J 7 bases, with 20 bases left between them. The DNA for the CDR3 is TGTGCCAGCACCACCCCACAACAGGCAGCTAACACCATATATTTT. The encoded protein is CASTTPQQAANTIYF. The variable domain in full, completed from reference TRBV7-9 and TRBJ1-3, reads DTGVSQNPRHKITKRGQNVTFRCDPISEHNRLYWYRQTLGQGPEFLTYFQNEAQLEKSRLLSDRFSAERPKGSFSTLEIQRTEQGDSAMYLCASTTPQQAANTIYFGEGSWLTVV.

At least ten counts were recorded for this clonotype. The chain is built from TRBV3-1 and TRBJ1-5, with 7 bases aligning to TRBD1. V gave up 3 bases and J gave up 5 bases; unmatched junction bases: 4. From germline, CDR1 is LGHDT and CDR2 YNNKEL (reference sequence). The CDR3 extends over 14 amino acids. The CDR3 DNA sequence: TGTGCCAGCAGCCACCGACAGGGCTATCAGCCCCAGCATTTT. Translated: CASSHRQGYQPQHF.

A few counts support this clonotype. This chain connects TRBV7-3 to TRBJ2-1; 9 bases match TRBD1. Germline CDR1 SGHTA, CDR2 FQGTGA. The CDR3 has 15 amino acids. J was trimmed by 3 bases and V by 5 bases; bases with no gene match: 5. As DNA, the CDR3 is TGTGCCAGCAGCCCCCGACAGGGGGTCTACAATGAGCAGTTCTTC. It codes for CASSPRQGVYNEQFF.

This clonotype was counted at least ten times. The chain is built from TRBV20-1 and TRBJ1-5; D is unresolved. CDR3 length: 15 amino acids. Germline V gives CDR1 DFQATT, CDR2 SNEGSKA (reference sequence). The germline V and J ends were trimmed by 0 bases and 5 bases, with 14 bases remaining between them. CDR3 sequence (DNA): TGCAGTGCTAGAGATATTAGGGCAGGAGATCAGCCCCAGCATTTT. Its protein is CSARDIRAGDQPQHF.

Ten or more counts support this clonotype. The chain couples TRBV4-1 to TRBJ2-1, with D hard to call. The CDR3 is 15 amino acids. The V gene lost 1 base and the J gene lost 2 bases, with 9 bases spanning the gap. The germline gives CDR1 MGHRA, CDR2 YSYEKL. Here the CDR3 reads CASSQGSTPYNEQFF. In nucleotides, the CDR3 is TGCGCCAGCAGCCAAGGGAGTACACCCTACAATGAGCAGTTCTTC.

The sample holds many counts of this clonotype. The rearrangement links TRBV12-3 or TRBV12-4 to TRBJ2-3; D is possibly TRBD2 (5 bases). Trimming removed 2 bases from V and 2 bases from J, with 5 bases in between. The CDR3 is made up of 13 amino acids. This CDR3 is CASSLRDTDTQYF. CDR3 coding DNA: TGTGCCAGCAGTTTACGGGACACAGATACGCAGTATTTT.

This clonotype occurred many times. The V and J genes are TRBV27 and TRBJ2-4; 11 bases line up with TRBD1. V lost 6 bases and J lost 3; bases outside the gene matches: 10. CDR3 length: 17 amino acids. Germline lookup yields CDR1 MNHEY and CDR2 SMNVEV (reference sequence). The CDR3 sequence is CASSRSGQGAYKNIQYF. CDR3 nucleotides: TGTGCCAGCAGCCGCAGCGGACAGGGGGCGTACAAAAACATTCAGTACTTC.

The chain employs TRBV3-1 and TRBJ2-7; the match to TRBD1 covers 9 bases. The J segment lost 5 bases and the V segment lost 8 bases, leaving 4 bases of the junction unmatched. Germline assignment: CDR1 LGHDT and CDR2 YNNKEL (reference sequence). The CDR3 loop spans 12 amino acids. CDR3 in amino acids: CASGGQGHEQYF. CDR3 sequence (DNA): TGTGCCAGCGGTGGACAGGGGCACGAGCAGTACTTC.

The chain combines TRBV30 with TRBJ1-2, with no clear D. CDR1 GTSNPN and CDR2 SVGIG come from the germline V gene (reference sequence). Between the trimmed V and J ends, which lost 0 bases and 6 bases, there was a span of 17 bases. The CDR3 contains 15 residues. The CDR3 reads CAWSVGILQRDGYTF. CDR3 sequence (DNA): TGTGCCTGGAGTGTAGGGATCCTACAAAGGGATGGCTACACCTTC.

V and J are TRBV6-5 and TRBJ2-5; TRBD1 might be the D (5 bases). With 6 bases removed from V and 5 bases from J, the gap between germline ends came to 19 bases. The germline V gene encodes CDR1 MNHEY and CDR2 SVGAGI. The CDR3 contains 15 residues. The CDR3 bases are TGTGCCAGCAGGCCCCCCAGGCTAGGGGCGGAGACCCAGTACTTC. Encoded protein: CASRPPRLGAETQYF.

This clonotype appeared a single time. Germline and junction disagree at one end, which may indicate a read error. The genes are TRBV12-3 or TRBV12-4 and TRBJ2-3; TRBD2 might be the D (5 bases). This CDR3 spans 13 amino acids. The CDR3 is CASRLGPADAQYF. The CDR3, as DNA: TGTGCCAGCAGACTAGGCCCCGCAGATGCGCAGTATTTT.

The chain is built from TRBV6-5 and TRBJ1-4; the D gene is possibly TRBD1 (6 bases). V was clipped by 5 bases and J by 0 bases, with 13 bases between them. Germline V lookup: CDR1 MNHEY, CDR2 SVGAGI. The CDR3 is made up of 16 amino acids. As DNA, the CDR3 is TGTGCCAGCAGTCCGGGACAAAGACCAACTAATGAAAAACTGTTTTTT. This gives the protein CASSPGQRPTNEKLFF.